Sequencing of this T cell receptor beta chain was carried out in a study of cytomegalovirus exposure and HLA in healthy donors. V dropped 6 bases and J dropped 5; count of bases not matched to a gene: 9. CDR3 length: 14 residues. Germline CDR1 and CDR2: MNHEY and SVGAGI. Details on this clone: Its target is unknown.

Study conclusions and caveats: DRB1 had the most TCR associations and HLA-C the fewest, a later analysis found, with rates varying by HLA locus.

PCR employed 60 Vbeta and 13 Jbeta primers. Method: immunoSEQ multiplex PCR; TCRdb's copy keeps in-frame clones and lacks some. Among approximately 120,000 clones, 65% to 75% were seen once, and the ten largest hold more than 3.5%. This TCR was recovered from a man aged 40-55 years in good health and CMV-seropositive. The chain is built from TRBV6-5 and TRBJ1-1, with 7 bases fitting TRBD1. The sample taken for sequencing was PBMCs. In nucleotides, the CDR3 is TGTGCCAGCAGGGGGGACAGTGAGTGGACTGAAGCTTTCTTT. The encoded protein is CASRGDSEWTEAFF.